This TCR beta chain was profiled in a study of technical replicates of blood from several donors (dated by TCRdb to 2016 to 2017). A word on this clone: Which antigen it targets is not known. The input lacks base qualities; no much larger clone sits a single base away.

V trim: 5 bases; J trim: 1 base; unmatched bases: 12. CDR1 SGHTA and CDR2 FQGTGA were looked up in the germline V gene. Inclusive of the bounding cysteine and phenylalanine, the CDR3 is 18 residues long. The CDR3 DNA has 54 bases and is translated from base 1. The receptor library was made with the immunoSEQ multiplex PCR assay. Drawn from immuneACCESS, this table holds only the in-frame rearrangements with V and J called that TCRdb kept. Clones are partly lost; checked studies trace under half to an unresolved V gene and leave the rest unexplained. The sample records under 85,000 clones, around 97% of which are singletons. The ten largest clones take up roughly 0.26% of the sample.

The receptor was derived from a human donor in good health. The chain couples TRBV7-3 to TRBJ2-1; 9 bases in the junction line up with TRBD2. Sequenced sample: T cells isolated from PBMCs. This receptor carries the CDR3 CASSPNQIAGASYNEQFF. The sequence in DNA is TGTGCCAGCAGCCCAAATCAGATAGCGGGAGCATCCTACAATGAGCAGTTCTTC. Full variable domain (CDR3 extended with the reference TRBV7-3 and TRBJ2-1 proteins): GAGVSQTPSNKVTEKGKYVELRCDPISGHTALYWYRQSLGQGPEFLIYFQGTGAADDSGLPNDRFFAVRPEGSVSTLKIQRTERGDSAVYLCASSPNQIAGASYNEQFFGPGTRLTVL.